The 12 T cell receptor beta chains given below trace back to one sample, sequenced in a study of blood T cell repertoires in COVID-19. Assay used: immunoSEQ multiplex PCR; TCRdb lists only in-frame clones, some missing. The repertoire holds over 110,000 clones, with under 90% as singletons. Sequenced material: peripheral blood. The source is a man aged 65 to 85 who had recovered from COVID-19.

V gene TRBV7-3 combines with J gene TRBJ2-2; 8 nucleotides line up with TRBD1. The CDR3 has 16 residues. Germline V gene sequence: CDR1 SGHTA, CDR2 FQGTGA. V lost 0 bases and J lost 6; bases outside the gene matches: 6. CDR3 in amino acids: CASSLTPGQASGELFF. CDR3 DNA sequence: TGTGCCAGCAGCTTAACTCCGGGACAGGCTTCCGGGGAGCTGTTTTTT.

The chain employs TRBV5-1 and TRBJ2-1, with 11 bases aligning to TRBD2. This CDR3 is 15 amino acids long. The germline V gene encodes CDR1 SGHRS and CDR2 YFSETQ. Trimming at V came to 4 bases and at J to 4 bases, leaving 4 bases not matched to a gene. The CDR3 sequence is CASSRGLAEYNEQFF. The DNA for the CDR3 is TGCGCCAGCAGCAGGGGACTAGCGGAATACAATGAGCAGTTCTTC.

The rearrangement links TRBV28 to TRBJ2-7, with D possibly matching TRBD2 (5 bases). CDR1 and CDR2 from the germline V gene are MDHEN and SYDVKM. The CDR3 is 15 amino acids. With 3 bases removed from V and 6 bases from J, the gap between germline ends came to 18 bases. CDR3 in amino acids: CASSLSHRAGGEQYF. For the CDR3, the DNA is TGTGCCAGCAGTTTGTCGCATAGGGCTGGAGGCGAGCAGTACTTC.

This clone has just one count. V and J are TRBV19 and TRBJ2-1; D is perhaps TRBD2 (6 bases). The germline V and J ends were trimmed by 7 bases and 0 bases, with 13 bases remaining between them. The CDR3 is 15 amino acids. Per germline, CDR1 LNHDA and CDR2 SQIVND (reference sequence). CDR3 loop: CASMAGWDSYNEQFF. In DNA, the CDR3 is TGTGCCAGTATGGCGGGGTGGGACTCCTACAATGAGCAGTTCTTC.

The DNA for the CDR3 is TGTGCCAGCAGAACAGGGGCTAATGAAAAACTGTTTTTT. Its protein product is CASRTGANEKLFF. The chain uses TRBV12-3 or TRBV12-4 and TRBJ1-4; 7 positions match TRBD1. J lost 3 bases, V lost 6 bases, and 1 base had no gene match. This CDR3 has 13 amino acids.

The CDR3 DNA reads as TGCGCCAGCAGCTTGTTAATAGATGAGCAGTTCTTC. This sequence encodes CASSLLIDEQFF. The chain carries TRBV5-1 and TRBJ2-1; the D is unclear. This CDR3 region has 12 residues. Germline loops: CDR1 SGHRS, CDR2 YFSETQ. Trimming pared 1 base from V and 8 bases from J, leaving 7 bases between.

V is TRBV30 and J is TRBJ2-7; no reliable D call. Per germline, CDR1 GTSNPN and CDR2 SVGIG (reference sequence). V was pared by 2 bases and J by 5 bases, with 7 bases between. The CDR3 consists of 11 residues. The CDR3 nucleotides read TGTGCCTGGAGTTTGAGTAACGAGCAGTACTTC. Translating gives CAWSLSNEQYF.

The V gene is TRBV27, the J gene TRBJ1-1, with 7 bases aligning to TRBD1. Germline assignment: CDR1 MNHEY and CDR2 SMNVEV (reference sequence). This CDR3 contains 16 residues. V lost 5 bases to trimming and J lost 0 bases; unmatched junction nucleotides: 9. The CDR3 DNA reads as TGTGCCAGCAGTGCCCCCCGGGACAGACTGAACACTGAAGCTTTCTTT. This translates into CASSAPRDRLNTEAFF.

This clone is a singleton in its sample. J is TRBJ1-5 and V is TRBV7-8; the match to TRBD1 covers 7 bases. In germline, CDR1 is SGHVS, CDR2 FQNEAQ. The V and J ends lost 1 base and 4 bases, in that order; junction bases with no gene match: 10. The CDR3 extends over 17 amino acids. The CDR3 reads CASSLGYAGQSNQPQHF. The CDR3 nucleotides read TGTGCCAGCAGCTTAGGATACGCGGGACAGTCAAATCAGCCCCAGCATTTT.

This clone was found once. V gene TRBV19 combines with J gene TRBJ2-3, with TRBD2 matching 9 bases. CDR1 and CDR2 from the germline V gene are LNHDA and SQIVND (reference sequence). This CDR3 is 14 amino acids long. V shed 9 bases and J 0 bases; nucleotides not matched to a gene: 4. The CDR3, as DNA: TGTGCCAGCAGAAGCGGGGGGAGCACAGATACGCAGTATTTT. Translating it yields CASRSGGSTDTQYF.

This sequence joins TRBV7-9 and TRBJ1-2; 7 bases fit TRBD1. This CDR3 is built from 12 residues. The germline gives CDR1 SEHNR, CDR2 FQNEAQ (reference sequence). With 5 bases clipped from V and 7 bases from J, the junction kept 4 bases outside the gene matches. The CDR3: CASSRGTAGYTF. In DNA, the CDR3 is TGTGCCAGCAGCCGGGGGACAGCTGGCTACACCTTC.

The V call is TRBV28, the J call TRBJ2-7; 9 bases map to TRBD2. The CDR3 length is 15 residues. The germline V gene encodes CDR1 MDHEN and CDR2 SYDVKM. Losses at the gene ends were 6 bases for V and 3 bases for J; bases not matched to a gene: 9. In DNA, the CDR3 is TGTGCCAGCAGCGGCGCTGGGACTAGCAACTACGAGCAGTACTTC. Amino acids: CASSGAGTSNYEQYF. The whole variable domain, remainder taken from reference TRBV28 and TRBJ2-7, is DVKVTQSSRYLVKRTGEKVFLECVQDMDHENMFWYRQDPGLGLRLIYFSYDVKMKEKGDIPEGYSVSREKKERFSLILESASTNQTSMYLCASSGAGTSNYEQYFGPGTRLTVT.